Below are 5 T cell receptor beta chains sequenced from a single sample in a study of blood T cell repertoires in COVID-19. Libraries were prepared by immunoSEQ multiplex PCR; TCRdb keeps only in-frame clonotypes and omits some of them. The profile shows 65,000 to 85,000 clones, 75% to 90% of them singletons. Sequences were obtained from peripheral blood. These receptors originate from a man at least 80 years old with COVID-19, enrolled during active disease.

In the case of this clone: A read error may produce the germline difference seen at one junction end. In DNA, the CDR3 is TGTGCCAGCAGCGCCGGGAACGCTGAAGCTTTCTTT. It is translated as CASSAGNAEAFF. The chain combines TRBV11-2 with TRBJ1-1; D is uncertain. CDR3 length: 12 residues. Germline loops: CDR1 SGHAT, CDR2 FQNNGV.

The CDR3 sequence is CASSQFVRGNTGELFF. The CDR3 bases are TGCGCCAGCAGCCAATTCGTCAGGGGGAACACCGGGGAGCTGTTTTTT. The chain has TRBV4-3 and TRBJ2-2, with a tentative D call TRBD1 (6 bases). CDR3 length: 16 amino acids. Germline values: CDR1 LGHNA, CDR2 YSLEER. Trimming shortened V by 2 bases and J by 1 base, and 11 bases separated the two germline ends.

V gene TRBV5-1 combines with J gene TRBJ1-2; possibly TRBD1 for D (6 bases). V lost 0 bases and J 1 base, leaving 10 bases between the germline ends. The CDR3 consists of 15 residues. CDR1 is SGHRS and CDR2 is YFSETQ in the germline V gene. CDR3 coding DNA: TGCGCCAGCAGCTTGGTAGGACAGTATAACTATGGCTACACCTTC. It yields the protein CASSLVGQYNYGYTF. Variable domain in full (rest from reference TRBV5-1 and TRBJ1-2): KAGVTQTPRYLIKTRGQQVTLSCSPISGHRSVSWYQQTPGQGLQFLFEYFSETQRNKGNFPGRFSGRQFSNSRSEMNVSTLELGDSALYLCASSLVGQYNYGYTFGSGTRLTVV.

The J gene is TRBJ1-6, the V gene TRBV5-4; D not resolved. The V and J ends lost 0 bases and 6 bases respectively, with 10 bases between them. CDR1 is SGHNT, CDR2 YYREEE, per germline (reference sequence). The CDR3 loop spans 15 amino acids. CDR3 residues: CASSLGSRFNSPLHF. Written as DNA, the CDR3 is TGTGCCAGCAGCTTGGGGAGCAGATTTAATTCACCCCTCCACTTT.

The chain carries TRBV10-3 and TRBJ2-1; 13 bases are a match to TRBD2. Germline V gene lookup returns CDR1 ENHRY and CDR2 SYGVKD. V lost 6 bases to trimming and J lost 3 bases; unmatched junction nucleotides: 2. The CDR3 covers 15 residues. CDR3 bases: TGTGCCATCAGGGGGACTAGCGGGAACTACAATGAGCAGTTCTTC. It yields the protein CAIRGTSGNYNEQFF.